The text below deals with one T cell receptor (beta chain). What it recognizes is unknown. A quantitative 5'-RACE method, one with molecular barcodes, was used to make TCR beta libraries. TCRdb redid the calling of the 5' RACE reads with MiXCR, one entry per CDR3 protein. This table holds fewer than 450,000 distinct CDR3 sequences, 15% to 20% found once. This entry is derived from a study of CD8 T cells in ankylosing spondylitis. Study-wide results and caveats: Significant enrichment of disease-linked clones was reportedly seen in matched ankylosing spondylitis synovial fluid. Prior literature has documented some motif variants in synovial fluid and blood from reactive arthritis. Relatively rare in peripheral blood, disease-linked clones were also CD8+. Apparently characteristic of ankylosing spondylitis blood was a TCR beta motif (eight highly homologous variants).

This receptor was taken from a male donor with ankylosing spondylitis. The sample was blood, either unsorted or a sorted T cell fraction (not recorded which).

The chain's CDR3 is CAWWDRSSPYGYTF. The CDR3 DNA reads TGTGCCTGGTGGGACAGGAGTTCCCCTTATGGCTACACCTTC. V usage is TRBV30 and J usage is TRBJ1-2; 8 bases map to TRBD1. The V gene end was trimmed by 5 bases and the J gene end by 5 bases; junction bases not matched to a gene: 10. Germline loops: CDR1 GTSNPN, CDR2 SVGIG (reference sequence). CDR3 length: 14 amino acids.